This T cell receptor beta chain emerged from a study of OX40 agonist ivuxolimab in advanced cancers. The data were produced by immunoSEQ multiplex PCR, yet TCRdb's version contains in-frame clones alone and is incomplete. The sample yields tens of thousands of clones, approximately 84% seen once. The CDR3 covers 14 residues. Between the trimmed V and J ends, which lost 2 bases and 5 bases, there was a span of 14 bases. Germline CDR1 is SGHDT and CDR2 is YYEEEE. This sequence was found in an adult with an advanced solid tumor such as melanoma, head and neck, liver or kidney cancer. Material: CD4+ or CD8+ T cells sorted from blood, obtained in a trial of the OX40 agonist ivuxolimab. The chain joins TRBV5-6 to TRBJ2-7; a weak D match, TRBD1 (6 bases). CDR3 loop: CASSFIQGRNEQYF. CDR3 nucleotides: TGTGCCAGCAGCTTTATACAGGGTCGCAACGAGCAGTACTTC. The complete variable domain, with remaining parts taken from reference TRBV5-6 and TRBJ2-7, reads DAGVTQSPTHLIKTRGQQVTLRCSPKSGHDTVSWYQQALGQGPQFIFQYYEEEERQRGNFPDRFSGHQFPNYSSELNVNALLLGDSALYLCASSFIQGRNEQYFGPGTRLTVT.